The TCR beta chain described here comes from a study of control samples from healthy donors and cancer patients. The CDR3 contains 14 residues. CDR1 SGHNT and CDR2 YYREEE come from the germline V gene (reference sequence). V gave up 1 base and J gave up 4 bases; unmatched junction bases: 3. Libraries were prepared by immunoSEQ multiplex PCR; TCRdb keeps only in-frame clonotypes and omits some of them. The sample carries some 150,000 clones, about 93% recorded once. The chain joins TRBV5-4 to TRBJ2-7; 9 nucleotides agree with TRBD2. The sample consisted of blood. The clonotype comes from a man in his forties or fifties in good health. The CDR3 region has the DNA TGTGCCAGCAGCTTGTCGGGACTAGCTTACGAGCAGTACTTC. Encoded protein: CASSLSGLAYEQYF.